This T cell receptor beta chain was sequenced for a study of T cell changes during pregnancy in multiple sclerosis. The germline V gene has CDR1 SGHTA and CDR2 FQGTGA. After removal of 0 bases from V and 4 bases from J, the junction contained 10 bases not matched to a gene. The CDR3 has 18 amino acids. Libraries were prepared by immunoSEQ multiplex PCR; TCRdb keeps only in-frame clonotypes and omits some of them. The sample lists fewer than 25,000 clones, 80% to 90% seen once, with approximately 6.9% in the top ten. This sample comprised CD8+ T cells from peripheral blood mononuclear cells, obtained in the first trimester of pregnancy. The sequence derives from a female donor with multiple sclerosis, enrolled in a pregnancy study. This chain connects TRBV7-3 to TRBJ2-3; 10 nucleotides match TRBD1. Here the CDR3 reads CASSLTPKGTGAADTQYF. The CDR3 nucleotides are TGTGCCAGCAGCTTAACGCCTAAAGGGACAGGGGCGGCAGATACGCAGTATTTT.